This is a list of T cell receptor beta chains from one sample in a study of blood T cell repertoires in COVID-19. Generated by immunoSEQ multiplex PCR, the TCRdb table keeps only in-frame clones and is missing some. The sample consists of some 180,000 clones, about 88% of them appearing once. Sequenced material: peripheral blood. Receptors were obtained from a man aged 40-49 years with active or convalescent COVID-19. Both conserved end residues are trimmed from each CDR3. Fields, in order: V gene, clone size, J gene, CDR3 length, CDR3 protein. Rows give clone size only sometimes, using once, few, many, or a class for an expanded clone.

TRBV28	.	TRBJ1-4	12	ASSLPGTGLKLF
TRBV3-1/TRBV3-2	once	TRBJ2-7	14	ASSQDSGTGGYEQY
TRBV7-8	.	TRBJ1-1	11	ASSLPQGTEAF
TRBV5-4	.	TRBJ2-1	12	ASSLVPSYNEQF
TRBV5-6	.	TRBJ2-3	14	ASSLAWTGSTDTQY
TRBV5-1	.	TRBJ2-1	13	ASSNPGLAASEQF
TRBV5-1	.	TRBJ2-1	13	ASSQEMTGWNEQF
TRBV4-1	.	TRBJ1-5	14	ASSQEGGTVVQPQH
TRBV6-6	.	TRBJ2-2	17	ASSQTRPGQGASAGELF
TRBV11-3	.	TRBJ2-1	13	ASSLEGTGADEQF
TRBV2	.	TRBJ2-2	13	ASRVGTTNTGELF
TRBV15	few	TRBJ1-6	15	ATSRSDRGSYNSPLH
TRBV10-3	.	TRBJ2-5	11	AIRGDSQETQY
TRBV4-1	.	TRBJ1-4	15	ASSQGDRGTTNEKLF
TRBV15	.	TRBJ1-2	16	ATSRDGEQGLNIYGYT
TRBV6-5	.	TRBJ1-6	12	ASIRVVSDSPLH
TRBV10-3	once	TRBJ1-5	14	AISESGGDSNQPQH
TRBV4-3	.	TRBJ1-4	15	ASSQADSWSTNEKLF
TRBV27	.	TRBJ2-1	13	ASTIGGSSYNEQF
TRBV19	.	TRBJ1-2	13	ASSIDGTGGYGYT
TRBV9	.	TRBJ1-2	11	ASSVGPQDGYT
TRBV27	once	TRBJ1-6	16	ASSSPGQLSSYNSPLH
TRBV30	.	TRBJ2-1	16	AWSVIPVGAGVWSEQF
TRBV29-1	.	TRBJ1-2	9	SVSGIGGYT
TRBV6-1	.	TRBJ1-2	13	ASSDMTGAHGGYT
TRBV7-8	.	TRBJ1-2	13	ASIEGTEYSYGYT
TRBV24-1	.	TRBJ2-2	12	ATKAGQFTGELF
TRBV13	.	TRBJ1-1	11	ASSQWRTGRAF
TRBV12-3/TRBV12-4	.	TRBJ1-1	11	ASSPGAATEAF
TRBV19	.	TRBJ1-2	11	ASSTTANYGYT
TRBV7-9	once	TRBJ1-1	12	ASSVAGRNTEAF
TRBV3-1/TRBV3-2	few	TRBJ1-1	13	ASSQGAAVGTEAF
TRBV7-2	once	TRBJ1-5	15	ASSLSPQQLHNQPQH
TRBV19	.	TRBJ1-1	12	ASMRPRDIPEAF
TRBV19	.	TRBJ2-7	11	ASSMGENYEQY
TRBV7-9	.	TRBJ1-1	11	ASSLGGTPEAF
TRBV9	.	TRBJ1-6	12	ASSVDSPGSPLH
TRBV4-2	once	TRBJ2-3	14	ASSPAGGAATDTQY
TRBV5-1	.	TRBJ1-5	11	ASSLEGGQPQH
TRBV11-2	few	TRBJ1-1	13	ASSLDIYMNTEAF
TRBV10-2	.	TRBJ2-1	10	ASSEPRYEQF
TRBV7-9	.	TRBJ2-7	15	ASSLGGGRDLSYEQY
TRBV11-2	.	TRBJ1-4	14	ASSRTGGTTNEKLF
TRBV6-1	.	TRBJ2-3	16	ASSEIYPGTGPADTQY
TRBV2	once	TRBJ1-1	10	ASTPGGTEAF
TRBV5-6	few	TRBJ1-1	11	ASSFIGNTEAF
TRBV6-6	.	TRBJ1-2	14	ASSYSTGVGNYGYT
TRBV4-2	.	TRBJ1-6	13	ASSLLRQGNSPLH
TRBV19	.	TRBJ2-2	12	ASRAQTNTGELF
TRBV28	once	TRBJ1-1	11	ASSPPGLDGAF
TRBV30	.	TRBJ2-7	12	AWRRGTGIHEQY
TRBV9	many	TRBJ2-5	14	ASSLLAGGPMETQY